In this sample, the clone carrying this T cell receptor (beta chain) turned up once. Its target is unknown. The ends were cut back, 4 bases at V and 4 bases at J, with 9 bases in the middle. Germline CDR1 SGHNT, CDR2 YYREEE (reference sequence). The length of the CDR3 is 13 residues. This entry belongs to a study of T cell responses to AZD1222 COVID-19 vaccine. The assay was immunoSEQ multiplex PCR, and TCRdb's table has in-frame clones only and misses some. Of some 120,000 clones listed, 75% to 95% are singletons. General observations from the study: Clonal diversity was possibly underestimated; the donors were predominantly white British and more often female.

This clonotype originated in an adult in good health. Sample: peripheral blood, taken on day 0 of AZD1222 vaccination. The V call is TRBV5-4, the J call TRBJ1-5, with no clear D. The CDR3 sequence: CASSPDGNQPQHF. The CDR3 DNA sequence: TGTGCCAGCAGCCCCGACGGGAATCAGCCCCAGCATTTT.